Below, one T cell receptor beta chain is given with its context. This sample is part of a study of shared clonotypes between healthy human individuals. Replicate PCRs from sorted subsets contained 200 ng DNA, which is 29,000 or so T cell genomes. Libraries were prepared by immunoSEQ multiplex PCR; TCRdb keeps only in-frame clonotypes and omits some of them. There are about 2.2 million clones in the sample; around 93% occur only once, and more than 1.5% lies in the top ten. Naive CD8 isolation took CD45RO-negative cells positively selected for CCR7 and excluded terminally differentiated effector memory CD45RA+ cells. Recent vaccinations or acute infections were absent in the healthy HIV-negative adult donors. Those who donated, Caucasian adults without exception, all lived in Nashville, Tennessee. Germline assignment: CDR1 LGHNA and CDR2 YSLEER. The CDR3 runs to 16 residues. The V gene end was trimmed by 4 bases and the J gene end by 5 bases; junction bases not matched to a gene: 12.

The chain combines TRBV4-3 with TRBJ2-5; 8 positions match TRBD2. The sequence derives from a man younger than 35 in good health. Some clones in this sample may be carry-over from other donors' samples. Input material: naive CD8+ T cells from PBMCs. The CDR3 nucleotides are TGCGCCAGCAGCCGAATATTAGCGGGGACCGAGGAGACCCAGTACTTC. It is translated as CASSRILAGTEETQYF.